The 14 T cell receptor beta chains below all came from one sample that was sequenced in a study of technical replicates of blood from several donors. Sequencing used immunoSEQ multiplex PCR; TCRdb keeps in-frame clones, though not all of them. The sample gives tens of thousands of clones, 90% to 95% of which show up once; less than 0.25% is in the top ten. Sequencing was performed on T cells isolated from PBMCs. The receptors were gathered from a human donor in good health.

This sequence joins TRBV6-1 and TRBJ1-5; maybe TRBD1 (6 bases). V was pared by 5 bases and J by 3 bases, with 8 bases between. Germline loops: CDR1 MNHNS, CDR2 SASEGT. The length of the CDR3 is 13 residues. The CDR3 loop is CASSNRDNQPQHF. The CDR3 DNA sequence: TGTGCCAGCAGTAACAGGGACAATCAGCCCCAGCATTTT.

The rearrangement uses TRBV7-3 and TRBJ2-3; the D is unclear. There are 14 residues in the CDR3. Trimming took off 1 base at V and 6 bases at J, with 11 bases between the two ends. In germline, CDR1 is SGHTA, CDR2 FQGTGA. CDR3 in amino acids: CASSLIPRSDTQYF. The CDR3, as DNA: TGTGCCAGCAGCTTAATCCCGAGAAGTGATACGCAGTATTTT. Using reference TRBV7-3 and TRBJ2-3 for the parts outside the CDR3, the full variable domain is GAGVSQTPSNKVTEKGKYVELRCDPISGHTALYWYRQSLGQGPEFLIYFQGTGAADDSGLPNDRFFAVRPEGSVSTLKIQRTERGDSAVYLCASSLIPRSDTQYFGPGTRLTVL.

The J gene is TRBJ1-2, the V gene TRBV6-4, with 7 positions matching TRBD1. Trimming removed 0 bases from V and 4 bases from J; junction bases left unmatched: 8. Germline-derived CDR1 and CDR2 are MRHNA and SNTAGT. The CDR3 spans 16 residues. Written as DNA, the CDR3 is TGTGCCAGCAGTGACTCGAGAGGGGGCGCATCCTATGGCTACACCTTC. Translated: CASSDSRGGASYGYTF.

The chain combines TRBV5-8 with TRBJ1-1; 7 nucleotides line up with TRBD1. Germline trimming cut 0 bases from V and 3 bases from J; bases unmatched to any gene: 5. Germline loops: CDR1 SGHTS, CDR2 YDEGEE. This CDR3 spans 15 amino acids. The CDR3 sequence: CASSLVTGIDTEAFF. CDR3 sequence (DNA): TGTGCCAGCAGCTTGGTGACAGGGATCGACACTGAAGCTTTCTTT.

The genes are TRBV29-1 and TRBJ2-7, with unresolved D. The germline V gene encodes CDR1 SQVTM and CDR2 ANQGSEA. V was trimmed by 4 bases and J by 4 bases, leaving 5 bases between them. CDR3 length equals 10 residues. The DNA for the CDR3 is TGCAGCGTTGGCCAGTACGAGCAGTACTTC. The encoded protein is CSVGQYEQYF.

The chain couples TRBV6-5 to TRBJ2-1; D not certain. The CDR3 is 13 amino acids. The V gene's germline CDR1 is MNHEY and CDR2 SVGAGI. Trimming cost V 1 base and J 9 bases, with 10 bases left between them. In nucleotides, the CDR3 is TGTGCCAGCAGTTACTTCGGAGCCGTTGAGCAGTTCTTC. This sequence encodes CASSYFGAVEQFF.

V gene TRBV4-1 combines with J gene TRBJ1-2; TRBD1 matches 11 bases. V was clipped by 1 base and J by 4 bases; unmatched bases: 8. Germline CDR1 reads MGHRA; CDR2 reads YSYEKL. The CDR3 covers 17 residues. The CDR3 here is CASSQVGQGAPLYGYTF. CDR3 nucleotide sequence: TGCGCCAGCAGCCAAGTTGGACAGGGGGCGCCCCTCTATGGCTACACCTTC.

This rearrangement joins TRBV19 to TRBJ1-4, with 8 nucleotides matching TRBD1. This CDR3 region has 17 residues. V was pared by 1 base and J by 5 bases, with 9 bases of the junction left unmatched. Germline-derived CDR1 and CDR2 are LNHDA and SQIVND (reference sequence). CDR3 DNA sequence: TGTGCCAGTAGTATAGGCCCCAGGGGGCCGCCCAATGAAAAACTGTTTTTT. Protein sequence: CASSIGPRGPPNEKLFF. Full variable domain (missing parts from reference TRBV19 and TRBJ1-4): DGGITQSPKYLFRKEGQNVTLSCEQNLNHDAMYWYRQDPGQGLRLIYYSQIVNDFQKGDIAEGYSVSREKKESFPLTVTSAQKNPTAFYLCASSIGPRGPPNEKLFFGSGTQLSVL.

The table lists this clone with a few counts. The chain carries TRBV4-1 and TRBJ1-1; 7 nucleotides line up with TRBD1. V lost 6 bases to trimming and J lost 3 bases; unmatched junction nucleotides: 10. CDR3 length equals 15 residues. Germline V gene data show CDR1 as MGHRA and CDR2 as YSYEKL. CDR3 sequence (DNA): TGCGCCAGCAGAAGACAGGGCCGGTCGGACACTGAAGCTTTCTTT. It encodes CASRRQGRSDTEAFF.

The J gene is TRBJ1-5, the V gene TRBV2; 12 bases are a match to TRBD1. CDR1 is SNHLY and CDR2 is FYNNEI in the germline V gene. The V and J ends lost 9 bases and 2 bases, in that order; junction bases with no gene match: 5. CDR3 length equals 15 residues. Here the CDR3 DNA reads TGTGCCAGAGGGGGGACAGGGGGCGGCAATCAGCCCCAGCATTTT. This codes for CARGGTGGGNQPQHF.

The J gene is TRBJ2-7, the V gene TRBV7-9; 10 bases are a match to TRBD1. V lost 3 bases and J lost 3; bases outside the gene matches: 11. Germline V CDR1 and CDR2: SEHNR, FQNEAQ (reference sequence). The CDR3 runs to 17 residues. In DNA form, the CDR3 reads TGTGCCAGCAGCTTGACAGGGGGCGGGGTTATGGTCTACGAGCAGTACTTC. Amino acids: CASSLTGGGVMVYEQYF. Using reference TRBV7-9 and TRBJ2-7 for the parts outside the CDR3, the full variable domain is DTGVSQNPRHKITKRGQNVTFRCDPISEHNRLYWYRQTLGQGPEFLTYFQNEAQLEKSRLLSDRFSAERPKGSFSTLEIQRTEQGDSAMYLCASSLTGGGVMVYEQYFGPGTRLTVT.

The chain carries TRBV13 and TRBJ2-3, with 7 bases identical to TRBD2. V lost 3 bases to trimming and J lost 2 bases; unmatched junction nucleotides: 11. CDR1 and CDR2 from the germline V gene are PRHDT and FYEKMQ (reference sequence). This CDR3 has 17 amino acids. CDR3 in DNA: TGTGCCAGCAGCTTGATCGTCGGGCTAGCGGACACAGATACGCAGTATTTT. Residues: CASSLIVGLADTDTQYF.

The V and J genes are TRBV11-2 and TRBJ2-1; 10 positions agree with TRBD2. The CDR3 runs 14 residues. Germline CDR1 is SGHAT and CDR2 is FQNNGV. V shed 5 bases, J shed 9 bases, and the junction held 7 bases outside the gene matches. CDR3 sequence (DNA): TGTGCCAGCAGCCCACTAGCGGGAATCGGTGAGCAGTTCTTC. It is translated as CASSPLAGIGEQFF.

The DNA for the CDR3 is TGTGCCAGCAGCCCCGGAGGACTAGCGGGTCTAAAAGAGACCCAGTACTTC. Amino acid sequence: CASSPGGLAGLKETQYF. The V and J genes are TRBV7-2 and TRBJ2-5; 11 bases agree with TRBD2. Germline loops: CDR1 SGHTA, CDR2 FQGNSA. This CDR3 contains 17 residues. J lost 3 bases, V lost 5 bases, and 11 bases had no gene match.